The next 32 T cell receptor beta chains were all read from a single sample in a study of CD8 T cells in Susac syndrome. Random hexamers were used to reverse transcribe an amount of about 0.5 to 1 ug RNA. TCRdb fed the immunoSEQ multiplex PCR reads into MiXCR, producing one record per CDR3 protein. This sample carries about 240,000 distinct CDR3 sequences, less than 96% of them seen once, and the ten largest clones take approximately 0.1%. The sample consisted of CD4+ T cells from PBMCs. The receptors originated from a human donor with Susac syndrome.

The chain links TRBV24-1 to TRBJ2-1, with TRBD2 matching over 9 bases. Germline CDR1 and CDR2: KGHDR and SFDVKD. J gave up 3 bases and V 0 bases, and 2 bases lay outside the gene matches. The CDR3 consists of 16 residues. Here the CDR3 DNA reads TGTGCCACCAGTGATTTGGCGGGAGGGAACTACAATGAGCAGTTCTTC. This codes for CATSDLAGGNYNEQFF.

The V call is TRBV18, the J call TRBJ1-2, with D perhaps TRBD1 (6 bases). This CDR3 is 14 amino acids long. CDR1 is KGHSH, CDR2 LQKENI, per germline. Deletions cut 5 bases from V and 8 bases from J, with 18 bases between. The CDR3 nucleotides are TGTGCCAGCTCATCGAACAGGGACAAAGGGGGCTACACCTTC. Translating gives CASSSNRDKGGYTF.

CDR3 nucleotide sequence: TGTGCCAGTAGTATAAGGACGGGAGACGAGCAGTACTTC. Protein sequence: CASSIRTGDEQYF. The chain employs TRBV19 and TRBJ2-7; D possibly corresponds to TRBD2 (6 bases). The V gene's germline CDR1 is LNHDA and CDR2 SQIVND (reference sequence). Trimming shortened V by 2 bases and J by 5 bases, and 10 bases separated the two germline ends. This CDR3 spans 13 amino acids. Based on the CDR3 plus reference TRBV19 and TRBJ2-7, the full variable domain is DGGITQSPKYLFRKEGQNVTLSCEQNLNHDAMYWYRQDPGQGLRLIYYSQIVNDFQKGDIAEGYSVSREKKESFPLTVTSAQKNPTAFYLCASSIRTGDEQYFGPGTRLTVT.

The chain combines TRBV25-1 with TRBJ2-3, with 7 positions matching TRBD1. The CDR3 runs 16 residues. V was pared by 4 bases and J by 0 bases, with 7 bases of the junction left unmatched. Germline V gene sequence: CDR1 MGHDK, CDR2 SYGVNS. CDR3 DNA: TGTGCCAGCAGTGCCACGGGACAGAGTAGCACAGATACGCAGTATTTT. Its protein is CASSATGQSSTDTQYF.

The gene calls are TRBV29-1 and TRBJ2-7; 8 bases agree with TRBD2. In germline, CDR1 is SQVTM, CDR2 ANQGSEA. The V segment lost 6 bases and the J segment 5 bases; nucleotides outside the gene matches: 12. CDR3 length: 14 amino acids. For the CDR3, the DNA is TGCAGCGTCCTGGGGAAACTAGCGGATAACGAGCAGTACTTC. Translated: CSVLGKLADNEQYF.

The chain links TRBV29-1 to TRBJ2-3; possibly TRBD1 for D (6 bases). The CDR3 length is 12 residues. The ends were cut back, 7 bases at V and 6 bases at J, with 14 bases in the middle. Germline CDR1 is SQVTM and CDR2 is ANQGSEA. The CDR3 nucleotides are TGCAGCGCAGCAACTCAGGGGGATACGCAGTATTTT. Translated: CSAATQGDTQYF.

J is TRBJ2-2 and V is TRBV5-1, with 8 nucleotides matching TRBD2. V lost 0 bases and J lost 7; bases outside the gene matches: 2. Germline lookup yields CDR1 SGHRS and CDR2 YFSETQ. The CDR3 length is 14 residues. As DNA, the CDR3 is TGCGCCAGCAGCTTGGAACTAGCGGTCGGGGAGCTGTTTTTT. Translated, it gives CASSLELAVGELFF.

This chain joins TRBV4-1 and TRBJ2-5; TRBD2 matches at 12 bases. Germline V gene sequence: CDR1 MGHRA, CDR2 YSYEKL. The J segment lost 4 bases and the V segment lost 4 bases, leaving 10 bases of the junction unmatched. CDR3 size: 17 residues. CDR3 protein: CASSPRLAGAGGETQYF. CDR3 DNA sequence: TGCGCCAGCAGCCCCAGACTAGCGGGAGCCGGGGGAGAGACCCAGTACTTC.

This clonotype has just one count. V gene TRBV20-1 combines with J gene TRBJ2-3, with D possibly TRBD1 on 6 matching bases. This CDR3 contains 18 residues. V was cut by 2 bases and J by 2 bases, with 23 bases left in between. Germline CDR1 reads DFQATT; CDR2 reads SNEGSKA (reference sequence). The CDR3 DNA follows: TGCAGTGCTAGAATCCTGGTACGTGGGACACACCCCACAGATACGCAGTATTTT. Translated, it gives CSARILVRGTHPTDTQYF.

The chain carries TRBV6-5 and TRBJ1-4; the D is unclear. The CDR3 sequence is 15 residues long. V was clipped by 4 bases and J by 0 bases, with 9 bases between them. Germline V CDR1 and CDR2: MNHEY, SVGAGI. The CDR3 DNA reads TGTGCCAGCAGTTCCGGTTTTGCAACTAATGAAAAACTGTTTTTT. Its protein is CASSSGFATNEKLFF.

This chain uses TRBV15 with TRBJ2-1; a possible D gene is TRBD1 (6 bases). Between the trimmed V and J ends, which lost 8 bases and 6 bases, there was a span of 14 bases. CDR1 is LNHNV, CDR2 YYDKDF, per germline (reference sequence). The CDR3 extends over 13 amino acids. The CDR3: CATQGHPFNEQFF. DNA for the CDR3: TGTGCCACCCAGGGACACCCTTTCAATGAGCAGTTCTTC.

This chain uses TRBV20-1 with TRBJ2-1; TRBD2 agrees at 10 bases. This CDR3 has 13 amino acids. CDR1 DFQATT and CDR2 SNEGSKA come from the germline V gene (reference sequence). DNA of the CDR3: TGCAGGCCGGGACTAGCGAACAATGAGCGGCAGTTCTTC. It translates to CRPGLANNERQFF.

The chain carries TRBV19 and TRBJ2-3; tentative D call: TRBD1 (6 bases). With 7 bases removed from V and 4 bases from J, the gap between germline ends came to 15 bases. Germline CDR1 LNHDA, CDR2 SQIVND (reference sequence). The CDR3 totals 14 residues. This CDR3 reads CASTPTGSADTQYF. CDR3 sequence (DNA): TGTGCCAGTACTCCGACAGGTTCGGCAGATACGCAGTATTTT.

The CDR3 spells CAWNGNYNEQFF. In DNA, the CDR3 is TGTGCCTGGAATGGTAATTACAATGAGCAGTTCTTC. The genes are TRBV30 and TRBJ2-1, with D unclear. V dropped 4 bases and J dropped 4 bases, with 8 bases sitting between them. Looked up from germline, CDR1 is GTSNPN and CDR2 is SVGIG (reference sequence). CDR3 length: 12 amino acids. The full variable domain, with the rest looked up from reference TRBV30 and TRBJ2-1, is SQTIHQWPATLVQPVGSPLSLECTVEGTSNPNLYWYRQAAGRGLQLLFYSVGIGQISSEVPQNLSASRPQDRQFILSSKKLLLSDSGFYLCAWNGNYNEQFFGPGTRLTVL.

The rearrangement links TRBV28 to TRBJ1-1; TRBD1 agrees at 9 bases. With V trimmed by 6 bases and J by 4 bases, 12 bases remained unmatched. This CDR3 is built from 16 residues. The germline gives CDR1 MDHEN, CDR2 SYDVKM. This CDR3 reads CASSLDRGWWGTEAFF. DNA of the CDR3: TGTGCCAGCAGCCTCGACAGGGGGTGGTGGGGCACTGAAGCTTTCTTT.

The V call is TRBV4-1, the J call TRBJ2-5; D gene ambiguous. Trimming left V 6 bases short and J 2 bases short, with 19 bases between. The germline CDR1 and CDR2 sequences are MGHRA and YSYEKL. There are 16 residues in the CDR3. CDR3 sequence reads: CASSPNTGTMQETQYF. As DNA, the CDR3 is TGCGCCAGCAGTCCAAATACCGGCACAATGCAAGAGACCCAGTACTTC.

The V gene is TRBV4-2, the J gene TRBJ1-2; TRBD1 is a possible D gene (5 bases). Germline V lookup: CDR1 LGHNA, CDR2 YNFKEQ. There are 13 residues in the CDR3. The ends were cut back, 6 bases at V and 2 bases at J, with 10 bases in the middle. The chain's CDR3 is CASRQAGNYGYTF. CDR3 nucleotides: TGTGCCAGCAGACAGGCAGGGAACTATGGCTACACCTTC.

V and J are TRBV2 and TRBJ2-1, with D hard to call. The V gene's germline CDR1 is SNHLY and CDR2 FYNNEI. This CDR3 contains 12 residues. Trimming pared 4 bases from V and 9 bases from J, leaving 10 bases between. Written as DNA, the CDR3 is TGTGCCAGCAGTGTTCTGGGAACTGAGCAGTTCTTC. Residues: CASSVLGTEQFF.

This clonotype has only one observation. This sequence joins TRBV12-3 or TRBV12-4 and TRBJ2-7, with D tentatively TRBD1 (6 bases). V lost 8 bases, J lost 3 bases, and 14 bases lay in between. The CDR3 runs to 13 residues. This chain's CDR3 is CASGNRDIYEQYF. In DNA, the CDR3 is TGTGCCAGCGGAAACCGGGACATCTACGAGCAGTACTTC.

The genes are TRBV20-1 and TRBJ2-5, with TRBD2 identical over 8 bases. The V and J ends lost 1 base and 3 bases, in that order; junction bases with no gene match: 10. This CDR3 is built from 16 residues. Germline V gene sequence: CDR1 DFQATT, CDR2 SNEGSKA (reference sequence). The CDR3: CSARVISGGFEETQYF. The CDR3 DNA sequence: TGCAGTGCTAGAGTAATCTCGGGGGGGTTTGAAGAGACCCAGTACTTC.

V gene TRBV7-8 combines with J gene TRBJ1-4; no definite D call. CDR1 SGHVS and CDR2 FQNEAQ come from the germline V gene. The V gene lost 0 bases and the J gene lost 11 bases, with 7 bases spanning the gap. CDR3 length: 12 residues. This chain's CDR3 is CASSLAGVKLFF. CDR3 DNA: TGTGCCAGCAGCTTAGCGGGAGTTAAACTGTTTTTT.

The chain joins TRBV7-2 to TRBJ1-1; a weak D match, TRBD1 (6 bases). Germline loops: CDR1 SGHTA, CDR2 FQGNSA. This CDR3 is 15 amino acids long. V lost 5 bases and J 0 bases, leaving 13 bases between the germline ends. The CDR3 reads CASSLYTGMNTEAFF. CDR3 DNA sequence: TGTGCCAGCAGCCTATACACAGGGATGAACACTGAAGCTTTCTTT.

The chain links TRBV7-6 to TRBJ1-4, with D hard to call. Germline CDR1 reads SGHVS; CDR2 reads FNYEAQ. The CDR3 loop spans 15 amino acids. V dropped 5 bases and J dropped 6 bases, with 16 bases sitting between them. The CDR3 DNA sequence: TGTGCCAGCAGCCTTCGAGGAGGAAGGGATGAAAAACTGTTTTTT. Protein: CASSLRGGRDEKLFF.

The rearrangement joins TRBV5-4 to TRBJ2-7; the D gene could be TRBD1 or TRBD2 (5 bases each). V shed 0 bases and J shed 7 bases, with 8 bases lying between them. The germline V gene encodes CDR1 SGHNT and CDR2 YYREEE (reference sequence). The CDR3 is 12 amino acids. The CDR3 here is CASSLGREEQYF. The CDR3 region has the DNA TGTGCCAGCAGCTTGGGCAGGGAGGAGCAGTACTTC.

The V and J genes are TRBV4-1 and TRBJ1-2; 9 bases are a match to TRBD1. The length of the CDR3 is 16 residues. Losses at the gene ends were 2 bases for V and 4 bases for J; bases not matched to a gene: 8. Germline assignment: CDR1 MGHRA and CDR2 YSYEKL. The CDR3 nucleotides read TGCGCCAGCAGCCAACCTAACAGGGGGCGCGGCTATGGCTACACCTTC. Residues: CASSQPNRGRGYGYTF.

The V and J genes are TRBV3-1 and TRBJ2-7; perhaps TRBD1 as D (5 bases). V lost 1 base and J lost 1, with 11 bases in between. The CDR3 loop spans 15 amino acids. Germline V CDR1 and CDR2: LGHDT, YNNKEL (reference sequence). This chain's CDR3 is CASSQAFQGSYEQYF. For the CDR3, the DNA is TGTGCCAGCAGCCAAGCTTTTCAGGGATCCTACGAGCAGTACTTC.

The chain combines TRBV14 with TRBJ2-5, with D possibly being TRBD2 (6 bases). Germline lookup yields CDR1 SGHDN and CDR2 FVKESK. The CDR3 consists of 15 residues. V lost 1 base to trimming and J lost 3 bases, with 12 bases between them. CDR3 nucleotides: TGTGCCAGCAGCCAAGCGGGCAGGGAGGAAGAGACCCAGTACTTC. The encoded protein is CASSQAGREEETQYF.

This chain joins TRBV29-1 and TRBJ2-1; 10 nucleotides align to TRBD2. The CDR3 has 12 amino acids. Germline V lookup: CDR1 SQVTM, CDR2 ANQGSEA. Here the CDR3 reads CGAASGSIEQFF. As DNA, the CDR3 is TGCGGAGCAGCTAGCGGGAGCATTGAGCAGTTCTTC.

The chain recombines TRBV5-6 with TRBJ1-1; D is perhaps TRBD1 (5 bases). CDR1 SGHDT and CDR2 YYEEEE come from the germline V gene. This CDR3 region has 17 residues. Deletions cut 3 bases from V and 0 bases from J, with 18 bases between. In nucleotides, the CDR3 is TGTGCCAGCAGCTGGGGCGCGGGAGGGGCTTTGAACACTGAAGCTTTCTTT. This translates into CASSWGAGGALNTEAFF.

The chain recombines TRBV10-3 with TRBJ1-3; no firm D call. The CDR3 is 14 residues long. The V end was cut by 6 bases, the J end by 0 bases, with 9 bases between. Per germline, CDR1 ENHRY and CDR2 SYGVKD. This CDR3 reads CAIRDGDSGNTIYF. The CDR3 region has the DNA TGTGCCATCAGGGACGGAGACTCTGGAAACACCATATATTTT.

The rearrangement uses TRBV30 and TRBJ1-1; tentative D call: TRBD1 (6 bases). Germline assignment: CDR1 GTSNPN and CDR2 SVGIG (reference sequence). The CDR3 is made up of 15 amino acids. V was trimmed by 2 bases and J by 1 base, leaving 14 bases between them. CDR3 protein: CAWSPTLTGNTEAFF. CDR3 DNA sequence: TGTGCCTGGAGTCCGACTTTGACAGGGAACACTGAAGCTTTCTTT.

On this clonotype itself: A read error may account for a junction end that differs from germline. The CDR3 sequence is CASSWDGDYEQYF. The CDR3 nucleotides are TGTGCTAGCAGCTGGGACGGCGACTACGAGCAGTACTTC. V gene TRBV7-7 combines with J gene TRBJ2-7; D possibly uses TRBD1 or TRBD2 (5 bases each). This CDR3 region has 13 residues. The germline gives CDR1 SSHAT, CDR2 FNYEAQ (reference sequence).